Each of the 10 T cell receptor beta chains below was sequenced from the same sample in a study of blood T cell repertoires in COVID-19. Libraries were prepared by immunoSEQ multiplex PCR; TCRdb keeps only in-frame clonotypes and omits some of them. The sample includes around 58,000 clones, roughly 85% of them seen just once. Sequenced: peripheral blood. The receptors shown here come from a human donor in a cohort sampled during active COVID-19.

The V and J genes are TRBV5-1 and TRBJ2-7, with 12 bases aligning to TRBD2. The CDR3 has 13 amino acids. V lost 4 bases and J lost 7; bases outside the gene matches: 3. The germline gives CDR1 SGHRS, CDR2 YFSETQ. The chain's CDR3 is CASSIGLAGEQYF. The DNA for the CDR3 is TGCGCCAGCAGCATAGGACTAGCGGGGGAGCAGTACTTC.

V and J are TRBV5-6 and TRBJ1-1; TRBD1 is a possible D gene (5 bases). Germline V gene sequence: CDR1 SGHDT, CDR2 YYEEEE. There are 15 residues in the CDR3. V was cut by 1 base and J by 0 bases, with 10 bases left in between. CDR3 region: CASSLPRTMNTEAFF. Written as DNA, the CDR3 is TGTGCCAGCAGCTTGCCTCGGACAATGAACACTGAAGCTTTCTTT.

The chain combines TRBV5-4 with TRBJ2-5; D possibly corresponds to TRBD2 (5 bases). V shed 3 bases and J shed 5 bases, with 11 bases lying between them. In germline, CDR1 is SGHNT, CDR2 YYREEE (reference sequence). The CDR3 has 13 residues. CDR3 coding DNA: TGTGCCAGCAGCTCGGGGTACGGGGAGACCCAGTACTTC. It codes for CASSSGYGETQYF.

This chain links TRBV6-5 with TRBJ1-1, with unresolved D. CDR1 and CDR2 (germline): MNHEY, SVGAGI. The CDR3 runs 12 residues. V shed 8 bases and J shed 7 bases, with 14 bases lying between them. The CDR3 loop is CASFRGSLEAFF. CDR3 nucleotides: TGTGCCAGCTTCCGAGGGAGTCTTGAAGCTTTCTTT.

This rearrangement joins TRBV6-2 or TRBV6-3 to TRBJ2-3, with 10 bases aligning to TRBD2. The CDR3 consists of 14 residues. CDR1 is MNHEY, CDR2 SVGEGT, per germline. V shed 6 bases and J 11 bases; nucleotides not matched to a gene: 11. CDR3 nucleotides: TGTGCCAGCAGCCGCCCGATCCCTAGCGGGGGGCAGTATTTT. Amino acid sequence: CASSRPIPSGGQYF.

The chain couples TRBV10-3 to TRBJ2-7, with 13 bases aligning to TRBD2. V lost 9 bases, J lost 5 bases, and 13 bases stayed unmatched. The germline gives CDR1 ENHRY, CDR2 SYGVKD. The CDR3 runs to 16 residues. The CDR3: CAMGATTSGGADEQYF. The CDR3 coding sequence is TGTGCCATGGGTGCTACCACTAGCGGGGGGGCAGACGAGCAGTACTTC.

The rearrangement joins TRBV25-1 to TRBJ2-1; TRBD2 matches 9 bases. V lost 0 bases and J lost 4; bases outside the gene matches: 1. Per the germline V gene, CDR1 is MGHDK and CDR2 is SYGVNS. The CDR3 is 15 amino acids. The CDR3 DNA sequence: TGTGCCAGCAGTGAATATAGCGGGGGTTACAATGAGCAGTTCTTC. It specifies CASSEYSGGYNEQFF. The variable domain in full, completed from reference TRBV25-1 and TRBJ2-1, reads EADIYQTPRYLVIGTGKKITLECSQTMGHDKMYWYQQDPGMELHLIHYSYGVNSTEKGDLSSESTVSRIRTEHFPLTLESARPSHTSQYLCASSEYSGGYNEQFFGPGTRLTVL.

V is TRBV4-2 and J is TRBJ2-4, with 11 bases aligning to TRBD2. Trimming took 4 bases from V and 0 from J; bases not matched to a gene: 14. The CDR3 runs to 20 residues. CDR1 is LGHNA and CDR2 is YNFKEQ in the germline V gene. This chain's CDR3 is CASSPTLLAGGVLAKNIQYF. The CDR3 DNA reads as TGTGCCAGCAGCCCTACACTCCTAGCGGGGGGCGTCCTAGCCAAAAACATTCAGTACTTC.

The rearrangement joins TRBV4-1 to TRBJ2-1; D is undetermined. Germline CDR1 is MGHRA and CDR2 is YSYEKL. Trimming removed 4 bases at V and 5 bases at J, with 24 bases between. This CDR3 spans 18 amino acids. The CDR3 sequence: CASSPPHHLVLRNNEQFF. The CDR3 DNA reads TGCGCCAGCAGCCCACCCCATCATTTAGTCCTCCGAAACAATGAGCAGTTCTTC.

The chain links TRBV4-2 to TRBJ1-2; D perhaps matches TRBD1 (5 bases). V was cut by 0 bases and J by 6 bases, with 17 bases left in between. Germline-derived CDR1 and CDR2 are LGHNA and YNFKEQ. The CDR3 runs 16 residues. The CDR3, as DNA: TGTGCCAGCAGCCAAGATGTTGCGACAGATAGAAATGGCTACACCTTC. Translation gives CASSQDVATDRNGYTF.